These 18 T cell receptor beta chains share one sample of origin, sequenced in a study of shared clonotypes between healthy human individuals (dated by TCRdb to the early 2020s). Library preparation used the immunoSEQ multiplex PCR assay. In its TCRdb copy, this immuneACCESS table keeps in-frame sequences only and misses some clones. Where compared with another copy, unresolved V genes explain less than half of these, and the others have no known cause. The sample profile shows fewer than 1.8 million clones; approximately 98.5% of them were found once. Of the sample, around 0.33% falls within the top ten clones. Sequenced sample: naive CD4+ T cells sorted from blood. The label giving this sample's cell subset or site can be read as: CD45RA+ positively selected. Receptors originate from a man aged 25-45 years in good health.

The chain uses TRBV18 and TRBJ2-3; TRBD2 aligns across 8 bases. Germline lookup yields CDR1 KGHSH and CDR2 LQKENI. The CDR3 has 16 amino acids. The V gene end was trimmed by 1 base and the J gene end by 3 bases; junction bases not matched to a gene: 6. The CDR3 DNA sequence: TGTGCCAGCTCACCACTGTCGGGAGGGCGTACAGATACGCAGTATTTT. As protein: CASSPLSGGRTDTQYF.

The chain recombines TRBV7-9 with TRBJ2-1; 9 bases agree with TRBD2. V was pared by 6 bases and J by 8 bases, with 2 bases of the junction left unmatched. Germline CDR1 SEHNR, CDR2 FQNEAQ (reference sequence). The CDR3 is made up of 12 amino acids. In nucleotides, the CDR3 is TGTGCCAGCAGGCGGGAGGGCGATGAGCAGTTCTTC. Its protein product is CASRREGDEQFF.

The chain joins TRBV4-2 to TRBJ2-5; D remains ambiguous. The CDR3 extends over 15 amino acids. The germline V gene has CDR1 LGHNA and CDR2 YNFKEQ. Trimming took off 0 bases at V and 3 bases at J, with 11 bases between the two ends. The CDR3 bases are TGTGCCAGCAGCCAAGATGGTTTTGGAGAAGAGACCCAGTACTTC. It encodes CASSQDGFGEETQYF.

This chain connects TRBV7-9 to TRBJ2-1; 9 nucleotides line up with TRBD1. Germline V gene lookup returns CDR1 SEHNR and CDR2 FQNEAQ (reference sequence). Losses at the gene ends were 5 bases for V and 7 bases for J; bases not matched to a gene: 9. This CDR3 is 15 amino acids long. As DNA, the CDR3 is TGTGCCAGCAGCCAGTGGACAGGGGCTGAGAATGAGCAGTTCTTC. Protein product: CASSQWTGAENEQFF.

V is TRBV30 and J is TRBJ1-5, with 12 bases matching TRBD1. J was trimmed by 7 bases and V by 0 bases; bases with no gene match: 7. This CDR3 region has 16 residues. From germline, CDR1 is GTSNPN and CDR2 SVGIG (reference sequence). The CDR3 protein is CAWSVRGQGASQPQHF. For the CDR3, the DNA is TGTGCCTGGAGTGTGAGGGGACAGGGGGCGTCCCAGCCCCAGCATTTT.

The chain employs TRBV29-1 and TRBJ1-2; D may be TRBD1 (5 bases). Germline CDR1 is SQVTM and CDR2 is ANQGSEA. Between the trimmed V and J ends, which lost 4 bases and 3 bases, there was a span of 9 bases. The CDR3 is 12 residues long. The CDR3 loop is CSVGGGDYGYTF. CDR3 sequence (DNA): TGCAGCGTTGGGGGAGGGGACTATGGCTACACCTTC.

V usage is TRBV29-1 and J usage is TRBJ1-2; 9 nucleotides match TRBD1. The ends lost 7 bases at V and 3 bases at J; junction bases unmatched: 9. Germline V gives CDR1 SQVTM, CDR2 ANQGSEA. The CDR3 spans 14 residues. CDR3 loop: CSGGQGSAYYGYTF. Written as DNA, the CDR3 is TGCAGCGGTGGACAGGGGTCCGCTTACTATGGCTACACCTTC.

The chain links TRBV5-1 to TRBJ1-5; a possible D gene is TRBD1 (5 bases). Germline V lookup: CDR1 SGHRS, CDR2 YFSETQ. The CDR3 runs to 13 residues. With 4 bases removed from V and 7 bases from J, the gap between germline ends came to 12 bases. CDR3 amino acids: CASSVDSHQPQHF. CDR3 in DNA: TGCGCCAGCAGCGTAGACAGTCACCAGCCCCAGCATTTT.

This clone was detected only a few times. Other DNA sequences in the same sample also yield this CDR3. The chain couples TRBV7-2 to TRBJ2-3; D call uncertain. Trimming took 6 bases from V and 4 from J, leaving 5 bases between them. This CDR3 comprises 11 residues. Germline CDR1 is SGHTA and CDR2 is FQGNSA. The CDR3: CASSQSDTQYF. The CDR3 DNA is TGTGCCAGCAGTCAATCAGATACGCAGTATTTT.

The chain combines TRBV7-8 with TRBJ2-7, with a tentative D call TRBD2 (7 bases). Per the germline V gene, CDR1 is SGHVS and CDR2 is FQNEAQ. The CDR3 is 16 residues long. V lost 5 bases and J lost 0, with 17 bases in between. The CDR3, as DNA: TGTGCCAGCAGCCCGAATCGGGGGGCTAGCTCCTACGAGCAGTACTTC. This encodes CASSPNRGASSYEQYF.

A note on this clone: Within the sample, other DNA sequences also encode this same CDR3. V usage is TRBV9 and J usage is TRBJ2-1; 12 bases line up with TRBD2. This CDR3 region has 15 residues. From germline, CDR1 is SGDLS and CDR2 YYNGEE. With V trimmed by 3 bases and J by 3 bases, 1 base remained unmatched. The CDR3, as DNA: TGTGCCAGCAGCGAACTAGCGGGGGGCTACAATGAGCAGTTCTTC. It yields the protein CASSELAGGYNEQFF.

The rearrangement uses TRBV5-1 and TRBJ2-7, with a tentative D call TRBD2 (8 bases). Germline values: CDR1 SGHRS, CDR2 YFSETQ. The CDR3 is 15 residues long. Trimming shortened V by 4 bases and J by 4 bases, and 18 bases separated the two germline ends. As DNA, the CDR3 is TGCGCCAGCAGCCTTGGACAGGCGGGGGGATACGAGCAGTACTTC. Translating gives CASSLGQAGGYEQYF.

The chain employs TRBV7-2 and TRBJ1-3, with TRBD1 as a possible D gene (5 bases). Trimming pared 5 bases from V and 3 bases from J, leaving 14 bases between. The CDR3 is 15 residues long. Germline V gene data show CDR1 as SGHTA and CDR2 as FQGNSA. For the CDR3, the DNA is TGTGCCAGCAGCCCCAGGGCAGGGCTTGGAAACACCATATATTTT. Translating gives CASSPRAGLGNTIYF.

This sequence joins TRBV7-7 and TRBJ2-7, with 8 bases matching TRBD1. With 0 bases clipped from V and 3 bases from J, the junction kept 4 bases outside the gene matches. The germline gives CDR1 SSHAT, CDR2 FNYEAQ (reference sequence). The CDR3 has 15 amino acids. The CDR3 bases are TGTGCCAGCAGCTTAGCACAGGGGGTCGACTACGAGCAGTACTTC. The encoded protein is CASSLAQGVDYEQYF.

A single count supports this clone. The J gene is TRBJ1-5, the V gene TRBV7-9; D is unclear. CDR1 and CDR2 from the germline V gene are SEHNR and FQNEAQ (reference sequence). The V gene lost 0 bases and the J gene lost 5 bases, with 5 bases spanning the gap. CDR3 size: 13 residues. As DNA, the CDR3 is TGTGCCAGCAGCTTAGCTCCTTATCAGCCCCAGCATTTT. It is translated as CASSLAPYQPQHF.

The rearrangement uses TRBV6-1 and TRBJ2-1, with 8 bases fitting TRBD2. CDR3 length: 14 amino acids. Germline CDR1 reads MNHNS; CDR2 reads SASEGT. Trimming removed 7 bases from V and 2 bases from J; junction bases left unmatched: 4. CDR3 residues: CASITSGTYNEQFF. The CDR3 nucleotides are TGTGCCAGCATTACTAGCGGAACCTACAATGAGCAGTTCTTC.

The J gene is TRBJ2-7, the V gene TRBV10-1; TRBD2 matches 11 bases. There are 16 residues in the CDR3. From germline, CDR1 is WNHNN and CDR2 SYGVQD (reference sequence). J lost 1 base, V lost 6 bases, and 8 bases had no gene match. In DNA form, the CDR3 reads TGCGCCAGCAGCCTGGACGGGACTAGCGGTTCCTACGAGCAGTACTTC. This codes for CASSLDGTSGSYEQYF.

The genes are TRBV28 and TRBJ2-7; D may match TRBD1 or TRBD2 (5 bases each). V shed 6 bases and J shed 3 bases, with 21 bases lying between them. Germline-derived CDR1 and CDR2 are MDHEN and SYDVKM. The length of the CDR3 is 16 residues. CDR3 nucleotides: TGTGCCAGCAGCTTTTCGTGGGGAGCGGACAACTACGAGCAGTACTTC. It codes for CASSFSWGADNYEQYF.